The sequence of this T cell receptor (beta chain) was determined in a study of T cell repertoires in cytomegalovirus infection. Overall study: Matching HLA type, along with CMV infection, was indicated by public TCR beta signatures. Study-wide results and limits: What dominated the ex vivo response were HLA-C-restricted CMV-specific TCR beta clonotypes. Identification of carriers of CMV plus the relevant HLA was performed using cumulative public TCR beta family frequency.

Trimming stripped 7 bases from V and 2 bases from J, with 18 bases between. The CDR3 loop spans 15 amino acids. CDR1 is MNHEY, CDR2 SVGEGT, per germline. MiXCR, run by TCRdb on the reads, gives a single entry per CDR3 protein. The table has 200,000 to 300,000 distinct CDR3 sequences, roughly 10% seen once. In this sample, this clonotype turned up many times. The antigen remains unidentified. The TCR sequence derives from a human donor in good health (CMV status not recorded). Some clones in this sample may be carry-over from other donors' samples. The chain is built from TRBV6-2 or TRBV6-3 and TRBJ2-7; D possibly matches TRBD1 or TRBD2 (5 bases each). Specimen: PBMCs. The CDR3 DNA reads TGTGCCAGCACCGACCTGACTGGGACGGCCTACGAGCAGTACTTC. Encoded protein: CASTDLTGTAYEQYF.